Shown below are 14 T cell receptor beta chains from a single sample sequenced in a study of cytomegalovirus exposure and HLA in healthy donors. The data were produced by immunoSEQ multiplex PCR, yet TCRdb's version contains in-frame clones alone and is incomplete. The sample shows 120,000 or so clones, about 91% of them seen only once. The specimen sequenced was PBMCs. These receptors were collected from a young man in good health and CMV-seronegative.

The rearrangement links TRBV7-2 to TRBJ2-3; no clear D gene. The CDR3 runs to 14 residues. Per the germline V gene, CDR1 is SGHTA and CDR2 is FQGNSA. Trimming removed 0 bases at V and 1 base at J, with 5 bases between. The CDR3 DNA reads TGTGCCAGCAGCTTAGCACGGGGCACAGATACGCAGTATTTT. It specifies CASSLARGTDTQYF.

This rearrangement joins TRBV2 to TRBJ2-7, with D tentatively TRBD1 (6 bases). Germline V gene sequence: CDR1 SNHLY, CDR2 FYNNEI. V was shortened by 6 bases and J by 5 bases, with 14 bases between the two germline ends. The CDR3 loop spans 13 amino acids. CDR3 DNA: TGTGCCAGCAGCCCAGGGGCCCTGAACGAGCAGTACTTC. Amino acids: CASSPGALNEQYF.

This sequence joins TRBV27 and TRBJ2-1; 8 bases line up with TRBD2. CDR3 size: 14 residues. CDR1 MNHEY and CDR2 SMNVEV come from the germline V gene (reference sequence). V lost 3 bases to trimming and J lost 10 bases; unmatched junction nucleotides: 8. This CDR3 reads CASSFGRGGFEQFF. CDR3 DNA: TGTGCCAGCAGTTTTGGCCGGGGGGGCTTCGAGCAGTTCTTC.

The chain employs TRBV6-6 and TRBJ2-1; tentatively, D is TRBD1 (6 bases). Between the trimmed V and J ends, which lost 7 bases and 0 bases, there was a span of 13 bases. This CDR3 is built from 15 residues. The germline V gene encodes CDR1 MNHNY and CDR2 SVGAGI (reference sequence). This chain's CDR3 is CASTPDSSSYNEQFF. The CDR3 nucleotides are TGTGCCAGCACCCCGGACAGCAGCTCCTACAATGAGCAGTTCTTC.

The sample holds a few counts of this clone. V gene TRBV4-1 combines with J gene TRBJ1-2, with a tentative D call TRBD1 (5 bases). Deletions cut 5 bases from V and 9 bases from J, with 10 bases between. In germline, CDR1 is MGHRA, CDR2 YSYEKL. CDR3 length: 11 residues. CDR3 nucleotides: TGCGCCAGCAGCAACAGGAACCGCTACACCTTC. Its protein is CASSNRNRYTF.

The rearrangement uses TRBV13 and TRBJ2-1; a possible D gene is TRBD2 (6 bases). Trimming removed 5 bases from V and 0 bases from J, with 11 bases in between. The CDR3 sequence is 15 residues long. CDR1 PRHDT and CDR2 FYEKMQ come from the germline V gene (reference sequence). The CDR3 DNA reads TGTGCCAGCAGCGGCCAAGCGGGCTCCTACAATGAGCAGTTCTTC. It codes for CASSGQAGSYNEQFF.

V is TRBV11-2 and J is TRBJ2-1; 8 nucleotides agree with TRBD2. V shed 6 bases and J 7 bases; nucleotides not matched to a gene: 11. The CDR3 spans 15 residues. CDR1 SGHAT and CDR2 FQNNGV come from the germline V gene. CDR3: CASRRREGIKNEQFF. The CDR3 coding sequence is TGTGCCAGCAGACGTCGGGAGGGAATCAAAAATGAGCAGTTCTTC.

The gene calls are TRBV6-1 and TRBJ1-1; D gene unclear. Trimming removed 3 bases at V and 0 bases at J, with 11 bases between. The germline V gene encodes CDR1 MNHNS and CDR2 SASEGT. This CDR3 comprises 15 residues. For the CDR3, the DNA is TGTGCCAGCAGTGATGCGGCGGCTATGAACACTGAAGCTTTCTTT. This sequence encodes CASSDAAAMNTEAFF.

V gene TRBV2 combines with J gene TRBJ2-2, with no clear D. Germline V CDR1 and CDR2: SNHLY, FYNNEI. V dropped 0 bases and J dropped 5 bases, with 13 bases sitting between them. The length of the CDR3 is 16 residues. CDR3: CASSEAPLSSTGELFF. In DNA, the CDR3 is TGTGCCAGCAGTGAAGCGCCTCTTAGCTCTACCGGGGAGCTGTTTTTT.

The V call is TRBV4-3, the J call TRBJ2-2; D is unresolved. Germline loops: CDR1 LGHNA, CDR2 YSLEER. The V end was cut by 1 base, the J end by 0 bases, with 9 bases between. CDR3 length: 16 amino acids. The CDR3 DNA reads TGCGCCAGCAGCCAAGGAGGCGGTGCGAACACCGGGGAGCTGTTTTTT. Translated, it gives CASSQGGGANTGELFF.

Only a few counts were recorded for this clone. This chain links TRBV30 with TRBJ1-1; no firm D call. Germline CDR1 GTSNPN, CDR2 SVGIG (reference sequence). Trimming removed 1 base at V and 5 bases at J, with 14 bases between. The CDR3 runs 14 residues. The DNA for the CDR3 is TGTGCCTGGAGTGAGGTTAGGGCGGGGACTGAAGCTTTCTTT. Its translation is CAWSEVRAGTEAFF.

This clone was found a few times. The chain joins TRBV28 to TRBJ2-7; no reliable D call. Germline V gene sequence: CDR1 MDHEN, CDR2 SYDVKM. With 2 bases removed from V and 4 bases from J, the gap between germline ends came to 9 bases. CDR3 size: 13 residues. DNA for the CDR3: TGTGCCAGCAGTTTAATCAAGCCTTACGAGCAGTACTTC. Amino acids: CASSLIKPYEQYF.

Only a few counts were recorded for this clone. The rearrangement links TRBV7-9 to TRBJ2-7; 9 nucleotides agree with TRBD2. Trimming removed 4 bases from V and 5 bases from J; junction bases left unmatched: 12. The germline V gene has CDR1 SEHNR and CDR2 FQNEAQ (reference sequence). The CDR3 has 16 residues. This CDR3 reads CASSSLRGSGSHEQYF. The CDR3 bases are TGTGCCAGCAGCTCGTTACGTGGTAGCGGGAGTCACGAGCAGTACTTC.

This sequence joins TRBV14 and TRBJ1-2; 9 bases agree with TRBD1. V lost 0 bases to trimming and J lost 0 bases; unmatched junction nucleotides: 14. This CDR3 is 20 amino acids long. CDR1 is SGHDN, CDR2 FVKESK, per germline. CDR3 sequence (DNA): TGTGCCAGCAGCCAAGATCTGGGACAGGGATCACGACAAGCTAACTATGGCTACACCTTC. As protein: CASSQDLGQGSRQANYGYTF.